These T cell receptor beta chains were read from a single sample in a study of CD8+ T cells in alopecia areata. The table came from immunoSEQ multiplex PCR; TCRdb's copy has only in-frame clones and leaves some out. The table shows 90,000 to 120,000 clones, with roughly 89% occurring only once. The specimen comprised CD8+ T cells sorted from blood, sampled at week 24, from a patient treated with tofacitinib. These receptor sequences come from a human donor with alopecia areata. Both conserved end residues are part of each CDR3. The D gene is left open where the match is weak. Clone size is not always given. Where it is, it says once, few, many or a class for expanded clones.

clone_size: -; v_call: TRBV7-2; d_call: -; j_call: TRBJ1-1; cdr3_aa: CASSSPQRAFF; cdr3_nt: TGTGCCAGCAGCTCCCCCCAGCGGGCTTTCTTT
clone_size: -; v_call: TRBV4-1; d_call: -; j_call: TRBJ2-3; cdr3_aa: CASSQTLGAYSTDTQYF; cdr3_nt: TGCGCCAGCAGCCAAACACTCGGGGCATATAGCACAGATACGCAGTATTTT
clone_size: -; v_call: TRBV7-9; d_call: -; j_call: TRBJ2-1; cdr3_aa: CASSHLGGSSYNEQFF; cdr3_nt: TGTGCCAGCAGCCACCTAGGGGGTTCCTCCTACAATGAGCAGTTCTTC
clone_size: -; v_call: TRBV5-1; d_call: -; j_call: TRBJ2-5; cdr3_aa: CASSPWGIIQETQYF; cdr3_nt: TGCGCCAGCAGCCCCTGGGGGATAATTCAAGAGACCCAGTACTTC
clone_size: -; v_call: TRBV2; d_call: -; j_call: TRBJ2-7; cdr3_aa: CASSEKAGLSYEQYF; cdr3_nt: TGTGCCAGCAGTGAAAAGGCAGGACTATCCTACGAGCAGTACTTC
clone_size: -; v_call: TRBV7-9; d_call: -; j_call: TRBJ2-7; cdr3_aa: CASSLGTENSYEQYF; cdr3_nt: TGTGCCAGCAGCTTAGGGACTGAAAACTCCTACGAGCAGTACTTC
clone_size: -; v_call: TRBV13; d_call: -; j_call: TRBJ2-7; cdr3_aa: CASSLGASGEQYF; cdr3_nt: TGTGCCAGCAGCTTAGGGGCTTCGGGGGAGCAGTACTTC
clone_size: -; v_call: TRBV9; d_call: -; j_call: TRBJ2-7; cdr3_aa: CASSPWGRQDEQYF; cdr3_nt: TGTGCCAGCAGCCCATGGGGGCGACAGGACGAGCAGTACTTC
clone_size: -; v_call: TRBV5-1; d_call: TRBD1; j_call: TRBJ2-7; cdr3_aa: CASSPSDRASYEQYF; cdr3_nt: TGCGCCAGCAGCCCCTCGGACAGGGCCTCCTACGAGCAGTACTTC
clone_size: once; v_call: TRBV14; d_call: TRBD1; j_call: TRBJ2-5; cdr3_aa: CASSQLTGAGETQYF; cdr3_nt: TGTGCCAGCAGCCAACTTACAGGGGCAGGGGAGACCCAGTACTTC
clone_size: -; v_call: TRBV27; d_call: -; j_call: TRBJ2-7; cdr3_aa: CASSLTQVLNEQYF; cdr3_nt: TGTGCCAGCAGTCTTACACAGGTTCTCAACGAGCAGTACTTC
clone_size: -; v_call: TRBV1; d_call: -; j_call: TRBJ2-7; cdr3_aa: CTSSLAIHSYEQYF; cdr3_nt: TGCACCAGCAGTCTTGCTATTCACTCCTACGAGCAGTACTTC
clone_size: -; v_call: TRBV10-3; d_call: -; j_call: TRBJ2-3; cdr3_aa: CAISDGGRADTQYF; cdr3_nt: TGTGCCATCAGTGATGGGGGCCGGGCAGATACGCAGTATTTT
clone_size: -; v_call: TRBV11-3; d_call: TRBD1; j_call: TRBJ2-4; cdr3_aa: CASSLDRGCLLGAKNIQYF; cdr3_nt: TGTGCCAGCAGCCTAGACAGGGGATGCCTCCTGGGGGCCAAAAACATTCAGTACTTC
clone_size: -; v_call: TRBV7-2; d_call: -; j_call: TRBJ1-5; cdr3_aa: CASSLAESGQPQHF; cdr3_nt: TGTGCCAGCAGCTTAGCAGAGAGTGGTCAGCCCCAGCATTTT
clone_size: -; v_call: TRBV7-8; d_call: TRBD2; j_call: TRBJ2-7; cdr3_aa: CASSLASGGGPTYEQYF; cdr3_nt: TGTGCCAGCAGCTTAGCAAGCGGGGGGGGACCAACCTACGAGCAGTACTTC
clone_size: once; v_call: TRBV11-2; d_call: -; j_call: TRBJ2-7; cdr3_aa: CASSLDRGSEQYF; cdr3_nt: TGTGCCAGCAGCTTAGACAGGGGATCGGAGCAGTACTTC
clone_size: -; v_call: TRBV4-3; d_call: -; j_call: TRBJ1-2; cdr3_aa: CASSQDTGASNYGYTF; cdr3_nt: TGCGCCAGCAGCCAAGATACGGGGGCCTCTAACTATGGCTACACCTTC
clone_size: -; v_call: TRBV6-5; d_call: -; j_call: TRBJ2-1; cdr3_aa: CASSMDRVSYNEQFF; cdr3_nt: TGTGCCAGCAGTATGGACAGAGTCTCATACAATGAGCAGTTCTTC
clone_size: -; v_call: TRBV2; d_call: TRBD2; j_call: TRBJ2-1; cdr3_aa: CASSELERGTYNEQFF; cdr3_nt: TGTGCCAGCAGTGAGCTCGAGCGGGGAACCTACAATGAGCAGTTCTTC
clone_size: -; v_call: TRBV27; d_call: -; j_call: TRBJ2-5; cdr3_aa: CASSRGETQYF; cdr3_nt: TGTGCCAGCAGCCGCGGAGAGACCCAGTACTTC
clone_size: -; v_call: TRBV4-3; d_call: TRBD1; j_call: TRBJ2-7; cdr3_aa: CASSQTAGGRGSYEQYF; cdr3_nt: TGCGCCAGCAGCCAGACCGCAGGGGGCAGAGGATCCTACGAGCAGTACTTC
clone_size: -; v_call: TRBV13; d_call: TRBD1; j_call: TRBJ2-1; cdr3_aa: CASSLGFQGAGNEQFF; cdr3_nt: TGTGCCAGCAGCTTAGGCTTCCAGGGGGCAGGGAATGAGCAGTTCTTC
clone_size: -; v_call: TRBV2; d_call: TRBD2; j_call: TRBJ2-5; cdr3_aa: CASSGSGGAREQYF; cdr3_nt: TGTGCCAGCAGTGGGAGCGGGGGCGCGAGGGAGCAGTACTTC
clone_size: -; v_call: TRBV7-9; d_call: -; j_call: TRBJ1-2; cdr3_aa: CASSPHRDGYTF; cdr3_nt: TGTGCCAGCAGCCCACACAGGGATGGCTACACCTTC
clone_size: -; v_call: TRBV7-2; d_call: -; j_call: TRBJ2-7; cdr3_aa: CASSLVGSPYEQYF; cdr3_nt: TGTGCCAGCAGCTTAGTAGGGAGCCCCTACGAGCAGTACTTC
clone_size: -; v_call: TRBV6-5; d_call: -; j_call: TRBJ2-3; cdr3_aa: CASSLQGPTDTQYF; cdr3_nt: TGTGCCAGCAGTCTACAGGGACCCACAGATACGCAGTATTTT
clone_size: -; v_call: TRBV10-3; d_call: TRBD2; j_call: TRBJ2-1; cdr3_aa: CAISGTSGTPGEQFF; cdr3_nt: TGTGCCATTTCCGGGACTAGCGGGACACCGGGTGAGCAGTTCTTC
clone_size: -; v_call: TRBV6-5; d_call: -; j_call: TRBJ2-5; cdr3_aa: CASSYGDTRTETQYF; cdr3_nt: TGTGCCAGCAGTTACGGGGACACCAGGACGGAGACCCAGTACTTC
clone_size: -; v_call: TRBV5-1; d_call: -; j_call: TRBJ2-7; cdr3_aa: CASSYEGMEEQYF; cdr3_nt: TGCGCCAGCAGCTACGAAGGGATGGAGGAGCAGTACTTC
clone_size: -; v_call: TRBV27; d_call: TRBD2; j_call: TRBJ2-1; cdr3_aa: CASSFWLAGGYNEQFF; cdr3_nt: TGTGCCAGCAGTTTCTGGCTAGCGGGGGGGTACAATGAGCAGTTCTTC
clone_size: -; v_call: TRBV6-5; d_call: -; j_call: TRBJ2-2; cdr3_aa: CASSYPGTNTGELFF; cdr3_nt: TGTGCCAGCAGTTACCCGGGGACCAACACCGGGGAGCTGTTTTTT
clone_size: -; v_call: TRBV6-5; d_call: -; j_call: TRBJ1-1; cdr3_aa: CASSLPKGGSVAFF; cdr3_nt: TGTGCCAGCAGTCTCCCCAAGGGGGGCTCGGTAGCTTTCTTT
clone_size: -; v_call: TRBV7-2; d_call: TRBD1; j_call: TRBJ2-5; cdr3_aa: CASSLVGTGVETQYF; cdr3_nt: TGTGCCAGCAGCTTAGTTGGGACAGGGGTAGAGACCCAGTACTTC
clone_size: few; v_call: TRBV5-1; d_call: -; j_call: TRBJ2-7; cdr3_aa: CASSMGSGAYYEQYF; cdr3_nt: TGCGCCAGCAGCATGGGGTCAGGAGCCTACTACGAGCAGTACTTC
clone_size: -; v_call: TRBV7-9; d_call: -; j_call: TRBJ1-2; cdr3_aa: CASSQDLGGSYGYTF; cdr3_nt: TGTGCCAGCAGCCAAGACCTCGGCGGATCCTATGGCTACACCTTC
clone_size: -; v_call: TRBV9; d_call: -; j_call: TRBJ2-7; cdr3_aa: CASSVGGGTYEQYF; cdr3_nt: TGTGCCAGCAGCGTCGGGGGAGGTACCTACGAGCAGTACTTC
clone_size: -; v_call: TRBV7-2; d_call: -; j_call: TRBJ2-1; cdr3_aa: CASSRAPSYNEQFF; cdr3_nt: TGTGCCAGCAGCCGAGCTCCCTCCTACAATGAGCAGTTCTTC
clone_size: -; v_call: TRBV14; d_call: TRBD1; j_call: TRBJ1-2; cdr3_aa: CASSYGTGANYGYTF; cdr3_nt: TGTGCCAGCAGCTACGGGACAGGGGCTAACTATGGCTACACCTTC
clone_size: -; v_call: TRBV11-2; d_call: -; j_call: TRBJ2-7; cdr3_aa: CASSGSGGQKYEQYF; cdr3_nt: TGTGCCAGCAGCGGCTCCGGGGGACAGAAGTACGAGCAGTACTTC
clone_size: -; v_call: TRBV12-5; d_call: -; j_call: TRBJ2-2; cdr3_aa: CASGNTGELFF; cdr3_nt: TGTGCTAGTGGTAACACCGGGGAGCTGTTTTTT
clone_size: -; v_call: TRBV19; d_call: -; j_call: TRBJ1-2; cdr3_aa: CASSIEEDYGYTF; cdr3_nt: TGTGCCAGTAGTATCGAAGAGGACTATGGCTACACCTTC
clone_size: once; v_call: TRBV27; d_call: -; j_call: TRBJ2-3; cdr3_aa: CASLRRGGRTDTQYF; cdr3_nt: TGTGCCAGCCTTCGAAGGGGGGGGAGGACAGATACGCAGTATTTT
clone_size: -; v_call: TRBV19; d_call: TRBD1; j_call: TRBJ2-3; cdr3_aa: CASPPPGTGWRLGTDTQYF; cdr3_nt: TGTGCCAGTCCCCCTCCGGGGACAGGGTGGAGACTGGGTACAGATACGCAGTATTTT
clone_size: -; v_call: TRBV7-3; d_call: -; j_call: TRBJ1-5; cdr3_aa: CASSDFTVTSNQPQHF; cdr3_nt: TGTGCCAGCAGCGACTTCACAGTGACGAGCAATCAGCCCCAGCATTTT
clone_size: -; v_call: TRBV7-9; d_call: TRBD1; j_call: TRBJ2-7; cdr3_aa: CASSPTGGSYEQYF; cdr3_nt: TGTGCCAGCAGCCCGACAGGGGGCTCCTACGAGCAGTACTTC
clone_size: -; v_call: TRBV4-1; d_call: -; j_call: TRBJ1-2; cdr3_aa: CASSQADRTTNGYTF; cdr3_nt: TGCGCCAGCAGCCAGGCGGACAGAACAACCAATGGCTACACCTTC
clone_size: -; v_call: TRBV4-1; d_call: -; j_call: TRBJ2-7; cdr3_aa: CASSPGSYIGEQYF; cdr3_nt: TGCGCCAGCAGCCCGGGATCCTATATAGGAGAGCAGTACTTC
clone_size: -; v_call: TRBV4-1; d_call: -; j_call: TRBJ2-3; cdr3_aa: CASSQEASPSTDTQYF; cdr3_nt: TGCGCCAGCAGCCAAGAGGCTAGCCCTAGCACAGATACGCAGTATTTT
clone_size: few; v_call: TRBV9; d_call: TRBD1; j_call: TRBJ2-1; cdr3_aa: CASSGNRGREQFF; cdr3_nt: TGTGCCAGCAGCGGTAACAGGGGGCGGGAGCAGTTCTTC
clone_size: -; v_call: TRBV29-1; d_call: -; j_call: TRBJ1-2; cdr3_aa: CSGGSAQGYTF; cdr3_nt: TGCAGCGGCGGATCAGCCCAGGGCTACACCTTC
clone_size: -; v_call: TRBV7-9; d_call: TRBD2; j_call: TRBJ2-7; cdr3_aa: CASSPSGGAQSYEQYF; cdr3_nt: TGTGCCAGCAGCCCTAGCGGGGGGGCTCAATCGTACGAGCAGTACTTC
clone_size: -; v_call: TRBV4-1; d_call: -; j_call: TRBJ2-6; cdr3_aa: CASSQEGVSGANVLTF; cdr3_nt: TGCGCCAGCAGCCAAGAGGGGGTTTCTGGGGCCAACGTCCTGACTTTC
clone_size: few; v_call: TRBV5-1; d_call: TRBD2; j_call: TRBJ2-1; cdr3_aa: CASRYTSGGAYEQFF; cdr3_nt: TGCGCCAGCAGGTATACTAGCGGGGGGGCCTATGAGCAGTTCTTC